This T cell receptor beta chain stems from a study of T cell responses to AZD1222 COVID-19 vaccine. Repertoires were generated with immunoSEQ multiplex PCR, while TCRdb's copy carries only in-frame clones and drops some. Among approximately 130,000 clones, roughly 93% were seen once, and the ten largest hold under 4%. V was clipped by 0 bases and J by 5 bases, with 17 bases between them. The length of the CDR3 is 17 residues. The germline V gene has CDR1 SEHNR and CDR2 FQNEAQ (reference sequence). The sequence was collected from an adult in good health. Sequencing was performed on peripheral blood, taken on day 0 of AZD1222 vaccination. The V and J genes are TRBV7-9 and TRBJ2-1; no clear D. CDR3 protein: CASSLALGPWKNNEQFF. The CDR3 coding sequence is TGTGCCAGCAGCTTAGCCCTTGGCCCTTGGAAGAACAATGAGCAGTTCTTC.